Presented here are 27 T cell receptor beta chains from one specimen sequenced in a study of beta chain features in type 1 diabetes. TCRB transcripts that were expressed got sequenced, as all of the isolated RNA had been reverse transcribed. Profiled with immunoSEQ multiplex PCR; TCRdb holds only in-frame clones, not every one. This table holds more than 300,000 clones, 7.5% to 9% found once. The specimen was central memory CD4+ T cells from blood. These TCRs come from a woman aged 18-30 years in good health.

The chain employs TRBV28 and TRBJ2-6; the match to TRBD1 covers 9 bases. V dropped 8 bases and J dropped 1; count of bases not matched to a gene: 6. The CDR3 has 16 amino acids. The V gene's germline CDR1 is MDHEN and CDR2 SYDVKM. CDR3 sequence (DNA): TGTGCCAGCGTTGAAGACAGGGGGTCTGGGGCCAACGTCCTGACTTTC. This encodes CASVEDRGSGANVLTF.

The table lists this clone with a few counts. V usage is TRBV14 and J usage is TRBJ2-3; D unresolved. CDR1 is SGHDN and CDR2 is FVKESK in the germline V gene. This CDR3 contains 14 residues. V lost 2 bases and J 1 base, leaving 7 bases between the germline ends. In DNA form, the CDR3 reads TGTGCCAGCAGCCAAATGTGGGGCACAGATACGCAGTATTTT. It translates to CASSQMWGTDTQYF.

This chain links TRBV10-2 with TRBJ2-3; no firm D call. Trimming stripped 2 bases from V and 4 bases from J, with 13 bases between. The CDR3 runs to 15 residues. From germline, CDR1 is WSHSY and CDR2 SAAADI. The CDR3: CASSESRSLADTQYF. DNA for the CDR3: TGCGCCAGCAGTGAGAGTAGGAGCCTCGCAGATACGCAGTATTTT.

The chain joins TRBV5-1 to TRBJ2-3; D might be TRBD1 (5 bases). This CDR3 is built from 17 residues. CDR1 and CDR2 (germline): SGHRS, YFSETQ. V lost 0 bases and J lost 4, with 18 bases in between. CDR3 sequence (DNA): TGCGCCAGCAGCTTGGGCCCCCGGCAGGGAAGGGCAGATACGCAGTATTTT. The encoded protein is CASSLGPRQGRADTQYF.

This clone has just a few counts. The chain links TRBV6-1 to TRBJ1-2; a weak D match, TRBD1 (5 bases). The CDR3 runs 14 residues. CDR1 and CDR2 (germline): MNHNS, SASEGT. Trimming left V 4 bases short and J 4 bases short, with 13 bases between. CDR3 DNA sequence: TGTGCCAGCAGTGTCGGGGACCAAATCTATGGCTACACCTTC. This gives the protein CASSVGDQIYGYTF.

This clone was seen a few times. The rearrangement links TRBV5-1 to TRBJ2-7, with TRBD1 matching 9 bases. Germline CDR1 SGHRS, CDR2 YFSETQ. Germline trimming cut 4 bases from V and 5 bases from J; bases unmatched to any gene: 7. This CDR3 comprises 14 residues. The CDR3 reads CASSAGQGNNEQYF. For the CDR3, the DNA is TGCGCCAGCAGCGCAGGACAGGGGAACAACGAGCAGTACTTC.

The sample holds a few counts of this clone. The genes are TRBV4-3 and TRBJ2-5, with 14 bases lining up with TRBD2. Germline V lookup: CDR1 LGHNA, CDR2 YSLEER. The CDR3 sequence is 14 residues long. V was clipped by 4 bases and J by 5 bases; unmatched bases: 0. CDR3 DNA: TGCGCCAGCAGCCGACTAGCGGGAGGGGAGACCCAGTACTTC. Amino acid sequence: CASSRLAGGETQYF.

The gene calls are TRBV4-3 and TRBJ2-2; no definite D call. Germline CDR1 LGHNA, CDR2 YSLEER. With 0 bases removed from V and 1 base from J, the gap between germline ends came to 6 bases. The CDR3 extends over 15 amino acids. The CDR3 DNA reads TGCGCCAGCAGCCAAGATCCCCAGAACACCGGGGAGCTGTTTTTT. Protein sequence: CASSQDPQNTGELFF.

The chain uses TRBV18 and TRBJ2-3, with 11 nucleotides matching TRBD2. The CDR3 is 16 amino acids. Germline CDR1 and CDR2: KGHSH and LQKENI. J was trimmed by 2 bases and V by 5 bases; bases with no gene match: 6. CDR3 DNA: TGTGCCAGCTCAAACCTAGCGGGAGGATCCACAGATACGCAGTATTTT. It specifies CASSNLAGGSTDTQYF.

V usage is TRBV11-2 and J usage is TRBJ2-5; D possibly corresponds to TRBD1 (5 bases). V shed 2 bases and J shed 4 bases, with 8 bases lying between them. Germline V CDR1 and CDR2: SGHAT, FQNNGV. The CDR3 consists of 13 residues. CDR3 DNA: TGTGCCAGCAGCTTATGGCAGGGAGAGACCCAGTACTTC. This sequence encodes CASSLWQGETQYF. Drawing the rest from reference TRBV11-2 and TRBJ2-5, the complete variable domain is EAGVAQSPRYKIIEKRQSVAFWCNPISGHATLYWYQQILGQGPKLLIQFQNNGVVDDSQLPKDRFSAERLKGVDSTLKIQPAKLEDSAVYLCASSLWQGETQYFGPGTRLLVL.

The chain has TRBV5-1 and TRBJ1-1, with D unresolved. Germline assignment: CDR1 SGHRS and CDR2 YFSETQ. This CDR3 is 14 amino acids long. V lost 4 bases to trimming and J lost 5 bases, with 15 bases between them. The CDR3 sequence: CASSPSSSRTEAFF. The CDR3 bases are TGCGCCAGCAGCCCTAGTTCGTCTAGGACTGAAGCTTTCTTT.

This clone was counted between two and nine times. J is TRBJ2-3 and V is TRBV7-3, with 8 bases fitting TRBD2. CDR1 and CDR2 from the germline V gene are SGHTA and FQGTGA. Unmatched junction bases numbered 4, after V lost 5 bases and J lost 3 bases. CDR3 length: 14 residues. CDR3 bases: TGTGCCAGCAGCCGGGGACTAGGGACAGATACGCAGTATTTT. Protein product: CASSRGLGTDTQYF.

The gene calls are TRBV10-1 and TRBJ2-7; D is uncertain. Trimming took off 2 bases at V and 1 base at J, with 6 bases between the two ends. This CDR3 is built from 13 residues. Germline values: CDR1 WNHNN, CDR2 SYGVQD (reference sequence). The CDR3 DNA is TGCGCCAGCAGTGAGAGACGGTCCTACGAGCAGTACTTC. It is translated as CASSERRSYEQYF.

This clone occurred a few times. The rearrangement links TRBV7-8 to TRBJ1-5, with 9 nucleotides matching TRBD1. The J segment lost 6 bases and the V segment lost 1 base, leaving 7 bases of the junction unmatched. Germline loops: CDR1 SGHVS, CDR2 FQNEAQ. This CDR3 is 16 amino acids long. The CDR3 DNA is TGTGCCAGCAGCTTAGAGGGACAGGGCGGCGGTCAGCCCCAGCATTTT. This encodes CASSLEGQGGGQPQHF.

The chain combines TRBV27 with TRBJ1-1, with 7 bases fitting TRBD1. The V and J ends lost 4 bases and 4 bases, in that order; junction bases with no gene match: 6. This CDR3 comprises 14 residues. In germline, CDR1 is MNHEY, CDR2 SMNVEV (reference sequence). This CDR3 reads CASSSLQGSTEAFF. CDR3 in DNA: TGTGCCAGCAGTTCCCTACAGGGGAGCACTGAAGCTTTCTTT.

This clone was counted at least ten times. The rearrangement links TRBV27 to TRBJ1-2, with 7 bases that match TRBD1. The CDR3 covers 14 residues. V gave up 3 bases and J gave up 5 bases; unmatched junction bases: 6. Germline V gene sequence: CDR1 MNHEY, CDR2 SMNVEV (reference sequence). CDR3 nucleotide sequence: TGTGCCAGCAGTTTGAAGGGGGCTTCGTATGGCTACACCTTC. Translated: CASSLKGASYGYTF.

V usage is TRBV7-2 and J usage is TRBJ2-7; TRBD1 matches 7 bases. This CDR3 spans 13 amino acids. The germline V gene has CDR1 SGHTA and CDR2 FQGNSA. Trimming removed 5 bases from V and 2 bases from J; junction bases left unmatched: 3. The CDR3 sequence: CASSGTGAYEQYF. CDR3 nucleotide sequence: TGTGCCAGCAGCGGTACAGGGGCCTACGAGCAGTACTTC.

As for this clone: A much larger clonotype is one base distant, so this may be a read error. The chain links TRBV11-2 to TRBJ2-7; TRBD2 agrees at 16 bases. The V segment lost 4 bases and the J segment 4 bases; nucleotides outside the gene matches: 13. The CDR3 is 19 amino acids. Germline CDR1 SGHAT, CDR2 FQNNGV. CDR3 nucleotide sequence: TGTGCCAGCAGCTCAATTACGGGAGGGACTAGCGGGAGGGCATACGAGCAGTACTTC. Its translation is CASSSITGGTSGRAYEQYF. The full variable domain, in which reference TRBV11-2 and TRBJ2-7 provide the parts outside the CDR3, is EAGVAQSPRYKIIEKRQSVAFWCNPISGHATLYWYQQILGQGPKLLIQFQNNGVVDDSQLPKDRFSAERLKGVDSTLKIQPAKLEDSAVYLCASSSITGGTSGRAYEQYFGPGTRLTVT.

This clone was detected a few times. The chain is built from TRBV7-2 and TRBJ2-4, with TRBD1 matching 10 bases. Looked up from germline, CDR1 is SGHTA and CDR2 is FQGNSA. The CDR3 loop spans 19 amino acids. V dropped 4 bases and J dropped 0; count of bases not matched to a gene: 12. The CDR3 region has the DNA TGTGCCAGCAGCTCCTCCTTGAGGGACAGGGGTCTAGCCAAAAACATTCAGTACTTC. Translated: CASSSSLRDRGLAKNIQYF. Full variable domain (missing parts from reference TRBV7-2 and TRBJ2-4): GAGVSQSPSNKVTEKGKDVELRCDPISGHTALYWYRQSLGQGLEFLIYFQGNSAPDKSGLPSDRFSAERTGGSVSTLTIQRTQQEDSAVYLCASSSSLRDRGLAKNIQYFGAGTRLSVL.

This clone has just one count. An end of the junction does not agree with germline; a read error may underlie this. The chain combines TRBV6-5 with TRBJ1-1; D is undetermined. The length of the CDR3 is 8 residues. CDR1 is MNHEY and CDR2 is SVGAGI in the germline V gene. The CDR3 bases are TGTGCCAGCAGTTATCCCCCGTGG. It yields the protein CASSYPPW.

Only a few counts were recorded for this clone. The rearrangement uses TRBV4-2 and TRBJ2-7, with TRBD2 as a possible D gene (5 bases). Per the germline V gene, CDR1 is LGHNA and CDR2 is YNFKEQ. Between the trimmed V and J ends, which lost 1 base and 2 bases, there was a span of 15 bases. The CDR3 runs 16 residues. CDR3 coding DNA: TGTGCCAGCAGCCAAGGGGCGACTACCGGGACCTACGAGCAGTACTTC. It yields the protein CASSQGATTGTYEQYF.

V gene TRBV4-3 combines with J gene TRBJ1-3; 7 bases fit TRBD1. The CDR3 extends over 17 amino acids. Germline values: CDR1 LGHNA, CDR2 YSLEER. V gave up 3 bases and J gave up 0 bases; unmatched junction bases: 8. The CDR3 spells CASSQTSGQHSGNTIYF. The CDR3 region has the DNA TGCGCCAGCAGCCAGACCTCGGGACAGCACTCTGGAAACACCATATATTTT.

With regard to this clone: Additional DNA sequences in this sample encode the identical CDR3. V gene TRBV18 combines with J gene TRBJ2-1, with TRBD2 matching over 13 bases. The CDR3 sequence is 15 residues long. Per germline, CDR1 KGHSH and CDR2 LQKENI. The ends lost 2 bases at V and 7 bases at J; junction bases unmatched: 2. This CDR3 reads CASSPGLAGENEQFF. The CDR3 DNA follows: TGTGCCAGCTCACCAGGACTAGCGGGAGAAAATGAGCAGTTCTTC.

The V gene is TRBV28, the J gene TRBJ1-1, with D perhaps matching TRBD1 (5 bases). The length of the CDR3 is 15 residues. Germline CDR1 is MDHEN and CDR2 is SYDVKM. V shed 6 bases and J shed 0 bases, with 14 bases lying between them. The CDR3 sequence: CASSLEGTVNTEAFF. The CDR3 DNA is TGTGCCAGCAGCCTCGAAGGGACGGTGAACACTGAAGCTTTCTTT.

The rearrangement joins TRBV28 to TRBJ2-5, with TRBD1 identical over 8 bases. Per the germline V gene, CDR1 is MDHEN and CDR2 is SYDVKM. The length of the CDR3 is 14 residues. The V and J ends lost 6 bases and 5 bases, in that order; junction bases with no gene match: 8. This chain's CDR3 is CASSPGQAGETQYF. CDR3 coding DNA: TGTGCCAGCAGCCCGGGACAGGCGGGGGAGACCCAGTACTTC.

The V gene is TRBV5-6, the J gene TRBJ2-6; no clear D gene. Germline loops: CDR1 SGHDT, CDR2 YYEEEE. The ends were cut back, 2 bases at V and 2 bases at J, with 8 bases in the middle. The CDR3 sequence is 15 residues long. In DNA, the CDR3 is TGTGCCAGCAGCTTTCTTGGAACTGGGGCCAACGTCCTGACTTTC. Amino acid sequence: CASSFLGTGANVLTF.

V is TRBV9 and J is TRBJ2-1, with 10 nucleotides matching TRBD2. Trimming at V came to 4 bases and at J to 6 bases, leaving 7 bases not matched to a gene. This CDR3 comprises 15 residues. CDR1 and CDR2 (germline): SGDLS, YYNGEE. The CDR3 protein is CASSPLAGVANEQFF. CDR3 bases: TGTGCCAGCAGCCCTCTAGCGGGAGTCGCCAATGAGCAGTTCTTC.